The rows below give T cell receptor beta chains drawn from one sample of a study of Graves' ophthalmopathy and Graves' hyperthyroidism. From the multiplex PCR reads, TCRdb called clonotypes with MiXCR, one entry per CDR3 protein. The data show about 380,000 distinct CDR3 sequences, with approximately 15% seen just once and about 7.3% held by the top ten. Sequenced input: peripheral blood. These TCRs come from a young woman with stable Graves' hyperthyroidism. Each CDR3 is given with its conserved first and last residue. D genes are given only for firm matches. Only some rows state a clone size, as once, few, many or a class for expanded clones.

j_call clone_size d_call v_call cdr3_aa cdr3_nt
TRBJ2-5 many . TRBV12-3/TRBV12-4 CASSTVFQETQYF TGTGCCAGCAGTACAGTATTCCAAGAGACCCAGTACTTC
TRBJ2-7 many TRBD1 TRBV27 CASSLGGTGPFEQYF TGTGCCAGCAGTTTGGGCGGGACAGGGCCTTTCGAGCAGTACTTC
TRBJ2-2 . TRBD2 TRBV7-2 CASSVSGGLYTGELFF TGTGCCAGCAGCGTCAGCGGGGGGCTCTACACCGGGGAGCTGTTTTTT
TRBJ1-2 many . TRBV9 CASSVGSGNYGYTF TGTGCCAGCAGCGTAGGGTCAGGGAACTATGGCTACACCTTC
TRBJ2-1 many . TRBV6-1 CASSGLYRGFF TGTGCCAGCAGTGGCCTGTATAGGGGGTTCTTC
TRBJ1-5 . . TRBV2 CASRGGTISNQPQHF TGTGCCAGCAGAGGCGGGACAATTAGCAATCAGCCCCAGCATTTT
TRBJ2-1 many . TRBV6-1 CASSEGIGEQFF TGTGCCAGCAGTGAAGGGATCGGGGAGCAGTTCTTC
TRBJ1-5 many . TRBV12-5 CASGLDNRLFNQPQHF TGTGCTAGTGGTTTGGACAACAGGTTATTCAATCAGCCCCAGCATTTT
TRBJ2-2 many . TRBV12-3/TRBV12-4 CASTKTVNTGELFF TGTGCCAGCACCAAGACTGTAAACACCGGGGAGCTGTTTTTT
TRBJ1-1 many . TRBV7-2 CASSLFVGGSYEAFF TGTGCCAGCAGCTTATTCGTAGGAGGGTCTTATGAAGCTTTCTTT
TRBJ1-6 many . TRBV7-2 CASSLEQSSYNSPLHF TGTGCCAGCAGCTTAGAGCAGAGCTCCTATAATTCACCCCTCCACTTT
TRBJ2-7 . TRBD1 TRBV11-2 CASSLTGLWSYEQYF TGTGCCAGCAGCCTGACAGGGTTGTGGAGTTACGAGCAGTACTTC
TRBJ2-7 many . TRBV29-1 CSAGPGNEQYF TGCAGCGCCGGACCGGGGAACGAGCAGTACTTC
TRBJ1-2 once TRBD1 TRBV29-1 CSAELGQGHGYTF TGCAGCGCCGAATTGGGACAGGGACATGGCTACACCTTC
TRBJ2-7 many . TRBV5-1 CASSSYGTHYEQYF TGCGCCAGCAGCTCCTACGGGACACACTACGAGCAGTACTTC
TRBJ2-7 . TRBD2 TRBV27 CASSFTYPSSGRALEQYF TGTGCCAGCAGTTTCACATATCCCTCTAGCGGGAGAGCCCTCGAGCAGTACTTC
TRBJ1-1 few . TRBV5-1 CASSLVLTKERSLMNTEAFF TGCGCCAGCAGCTTAGTTCTGACGAAGGAGAGGAGCCTAATGAACACTGAAGCTTTCTTT
TRBJ1-2 many . TRBV11-2 CASSFQYGFLWYGYTF TGTGCCAGCAGCTTTCAATATGGGTTTTTGTGGTATGGCTACACCTTC
TRBJ1-2 many . TRBV9 CASSVELSYGYTF TGTGCCAGCAGCGTAGAGCTCAGCTATGGCTACACCTTC
TRBJ1-2 many . TRBV20-1 CSARRWGKYGYTF TGCAGTGCTAGGAGGTGGGGAAAATATGGCTACACCTTC
TRBJ1-1 many TRBD1 TRBV4-2 CASSQGDRSDWMNTEAFF TGTGCCAGCAGCCAAGGGGACAGGTCGGATTGGATGAACACTGAAGCTTTCTTT
TRBJ1-3 . . TRBV6-1 CASSETGNTIYF TGTGCCAGCAGTGAGACTGGAAACACCATATATTTT
TRBJ1-5 many TRBD1 TRBV6-1 CASSEARRQGAYQPQHF TGTGCCAGCAGTGAAGCCCGAAGACAGGGGGCCTATCAGCCCCAGCATTTT
TRBJ2-2 . . TRBV11-1 CARDSYSLGHTNTGELFF TGTGCCAGAGACTCTTATTCACTAGGACACACGAACACCGGGGAGCTGTTTTTT
TRBJ1-1 many TRBD1 TRBV6-2/TRBV6-3 CASSFTKGAAEAFF TGTGCCAGCAGTTTCACGAAGGGGGCTGCTGAAGCTTTCTTT
TRBJ1-2 many TRBD1 TRBV12-3/TRBV12-4 CASSPTGGYGYTF TGTGCCAGCAGTCCGACAGGGGGCTATGGCTACACCTTC
TRBJ2-5 . . TRBV27 CASSLILTSPQETQYF TGTGCCAGCAGTTTAATCCTCACTAGTCCCCAAGAGACCCAGTACTTC
TRBJ2-5 many . TRBV27 CASSEGRETQYF TGTGCCAGCTCCGAGGGGCGAGAGACCCAGTACTTC
TRBJ1-1 many TRBD1 TRBV12-3/TRBV12-4 CASSFGQGVTEAFF TGTGCCAGCAGTTTCGGTCAGGGGGTAACTGAAGCTTTCTTT